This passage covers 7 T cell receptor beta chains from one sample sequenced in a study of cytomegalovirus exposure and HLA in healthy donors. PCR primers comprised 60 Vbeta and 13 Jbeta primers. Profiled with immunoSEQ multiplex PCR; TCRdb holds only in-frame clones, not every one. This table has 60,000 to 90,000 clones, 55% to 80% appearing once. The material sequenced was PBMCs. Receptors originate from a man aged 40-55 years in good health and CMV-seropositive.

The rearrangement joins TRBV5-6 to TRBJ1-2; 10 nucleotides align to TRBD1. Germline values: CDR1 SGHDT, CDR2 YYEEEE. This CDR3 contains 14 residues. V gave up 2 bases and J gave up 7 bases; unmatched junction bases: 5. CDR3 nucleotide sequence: TGTGCCAGCAGCTTTGGGGGACAGGGGTTTGGCTACACCTTC. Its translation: CASSFGGQGFGYTF.

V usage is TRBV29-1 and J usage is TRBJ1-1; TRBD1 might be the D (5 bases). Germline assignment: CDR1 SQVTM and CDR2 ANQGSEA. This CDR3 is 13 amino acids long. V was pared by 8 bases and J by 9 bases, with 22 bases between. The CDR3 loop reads CSIGTPGSNQAFF. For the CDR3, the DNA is TGCAGCATCGGTACCCCAGGGTCTAACCAAGCTTTCTTT.

The CDR3 DNA reads TGCGCCAGCAGCCAAGCCACCCCCTTGAGAGGGAACACTGAAGCTTTCTTT. Translation: CASSQATPLRGNTEAFF. V usage is TRBV4-1 and J usage is TRBJ1-1; D is uncertain. The CDR3 is 17 amino acids. Germline V gene sequence: CDR1 MGHRA, CDR2 YSYEKL. V lost 1 base to trimming and J lost 1 base, with 16 bases between them.

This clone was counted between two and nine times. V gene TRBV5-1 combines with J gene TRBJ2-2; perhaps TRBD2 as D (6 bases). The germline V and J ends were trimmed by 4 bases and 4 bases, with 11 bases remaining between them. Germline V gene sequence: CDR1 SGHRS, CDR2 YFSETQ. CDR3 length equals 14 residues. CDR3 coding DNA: TGCGCCAGCAGCCGGGACTTTGCCACCGGGGAGCTGTTTTTT. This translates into CASSRDFATGELFF.

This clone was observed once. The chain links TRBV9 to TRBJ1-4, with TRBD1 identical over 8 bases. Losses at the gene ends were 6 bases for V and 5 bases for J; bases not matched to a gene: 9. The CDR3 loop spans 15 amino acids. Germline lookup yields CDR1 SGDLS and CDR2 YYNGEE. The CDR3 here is CASTPGQGWNEKLFF. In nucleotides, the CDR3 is TGTGCCAGCACCCCTGGACAGGGATGGAATGAAAAACTGTTTTTT.

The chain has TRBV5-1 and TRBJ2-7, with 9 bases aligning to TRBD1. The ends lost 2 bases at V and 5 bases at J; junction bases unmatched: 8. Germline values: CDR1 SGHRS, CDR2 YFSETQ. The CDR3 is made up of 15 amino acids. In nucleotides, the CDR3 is TGCGCCAGCAGCTTACAGGGGGCGCGTCGGGACGAGCAGTACTTC. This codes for CASSLQGARRDEQYF.

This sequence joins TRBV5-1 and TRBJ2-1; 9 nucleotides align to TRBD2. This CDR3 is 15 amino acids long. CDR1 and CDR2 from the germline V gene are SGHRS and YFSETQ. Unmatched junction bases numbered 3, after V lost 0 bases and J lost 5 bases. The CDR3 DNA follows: TGCGCCAGCAGCTTGGTGGCTAGCGGGAACAATGAGCAGTTCTTC. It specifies CASSLVASGNNEQFF.